A selection of T cell receptor beta chains follows, all from one sample in a study of T-cell reconstitution after alpha-beta-depleted transplantation in children. TCRdb itself ran the PCR reads through MiXCR, one entry per CDR3 protein. The profile covers about 200,000 distinct CDR3 sequences, with just over 14% appearing a single time and about 13% taken by the ten largest. The material sequenced was PBMCs from the stem cell graft donor, taken from the stem cell graft. All receptors come from a human donor who donated a stem cell graft to a child with acute lymphoblastic leukemia. The CDR3 runs from the conserved cysteine through the conserved F or W. The D gene is left open where the match is weak. Size values are once, few and many counts, or a class for expanded clones, and some rows have none.

J	size	V	D	DNA	CDR3
TRBJ1-1	-	TRBV5-1	-	TGCGCCAGCAGCTTGGCCTTAGGTGGAGAAGCTTTCTTT	CASSLALGGEAFF
TRBJ1-1	-	TRBV18	-	TGTGCCAGCTCACCACACGGGACACCAGACACTGAAGCTTTCTTT	CASSPHGTPDTEAFF
TRBJ2-1	many	TRBV12-3/TRBV12-4	TRBD2	TGTGCCAGCGGTTTAGCTGGACTAGCGGGGGTTGAGCAGTTCTTC	CASGLAGLAGVEQFF
TRBJ2-7	many	TRBV5-4	-	TGTGCCAGCGCGTTAGGGGCGAATCCTCAACTCTACGAGCAGTACTTC	CASALGANPQLYEQYF
TRBJ2-3	-	TRBV20-1	-	TGCAGTGCTAGGGACTTTAGCACAGATACGCAGTATTTT	CSARDFSTDTQYF
TRBJ2-3	many	TRBV20-1	TRBD1	TGCAGTGCTAGAGATGTACCGGGACAGGAAGAAGATACGCAGTATTTT	CSARDVPGQEEDTQYF
TRBJ2-1	few	TRBV5-5	TRBD2	TGTGCCAGCAGCTTGTTTACTAGCGGGAGGAGGAGGAATGAGCAGTTCTTC	CASSLFTSGRRRNEQFF
TRBJ2-7	many	TRBV24-1	-	TGTGCCACCAGCGCCTCAGAAGGGAGTATCGACGAGCAGTACTTC	CATSASEGSIDEQYF
TRBJ2-7	many	TRBV28	-	TGTGCCAGCAGCCCACGGAAGGGGGGCGACTCCTACGAGCAGTACTTC	CASSPRKGGDSYEQYF
TRBJ1-4	many	TRBV4-1	-	TGCGCCAGCAGCCAAATTACAGGAGCCGACCCGAGGGAGAAACTGTTTTTT	CASSQITGADPREKLFF
TRBJ2-1	few	TRBV20-1	TRBD2	TGCGGGATAGCGGGAGAGGTTAAAAATGAGCAGTTCTTC	CGIAGEVKNEQFF
TRBJ2-1	many	TRBV11-3	-	TGTGCCAGCAGCACTTATAATGAGCAGTTCTTC	CASSTYNEQFF
TRBJ1-3	many	TRBV5-1	-	TGCGCCAGCAGCGACATAGGGGCAGAAACTACAAACTCTGGAAACACCATATATTTT	CASSDIGAETTNSGNTIYF
TRBJ2-1	-	TRBV10-3	TRBD2	TGTGCCATCAGTGAGGATGCTAGCGGGATACGATACAATGAGCAGTTCTTC	CAISEDASGIRYNEQFF
TRBJ1-1	many	TRBV20-1	TRBD1	TGCAGTGCTAGAACCAATGGACAGGGGTTAACTGAAGCTTTCTTT	CSARTNGQGLTEAFF
TRBJ2-7	few	TRBV5-1	-	TGCGCCAGCAGCTTAAGGCAGGGGGGCTCCTACGAGCAGTACTTC	CASSLRQGGSYEQYF
TRBJ1-4	-	TRBV7-9	-	TGTGCCAGCAGCACCGGGACCATTGCAACTAATGAAAAACTGTTTTTT	CASSTGTIATNEKLFF
TRBJ2-1	many	TRBV29-1	-	TGCAGCGTTGAAGAATCAGCAGAGGATGAGCAGTTCTTC	CSVEESAEDEQFF
TRBJ2-5	many	TRBV29-1	-	TGCAGCGTTGAACGGGCAACTCAAGAGACCCAGTACTTC	CSVERATQETQYF
TRBJ1-5	few	TRBV12-3/TRBV12-4	TRBD1	TGTGCCACCCTCGACAGGGTCGGTCAGCCCCAGCATTTT	CATLDRVGQPQHF
TRBJ1-1	-	TRBV27	TRBD1	TGTGCCAGCAGTTTCACAGGGGGAGGGAACACTGAAGCTTTCTTT	CASSFTGGGNTEAFF
TRBJ1-1	-	TRBV6-1	-	TGTGCCAGCGCTCTTACACGACGCCACACTGAAGCTTTCTTT	CASALTRRHTEAFF
TRBJ2-2	many	TRBV12-3/TRBV12-4	TRBD2	TGTGCCAGCAGTGCGGGAAGGGAGGGATGGACCGGGGAGCTGTTTTTT	CASSAGREGWTGELFF
TRBJ1-3	many	TRBV10-2	-	TGCGCCAGCAGTGAACAGGACTCTGGAAACACCATATATTTT	CASSEQDSGNTIYF
TRBJ1-1	many	TRBV7-9	-	TGTGCCAGCAGCTTAGACGGACAGAACACTGAAGCTTTCTTT	CASSLDGQNTEAFF
TRBJ1-1	many	TRBV29-1	-	TGCAGCGGCCAACGACAGGCAGAGGGGACTGAAGCTTTCTTT	CSGQRQAEGTEAFF
TRBJ2-7	many	TRBV6-5	-	TGTGCCAGCAGTTACGTGTCCTACAGCTCCTACGAGCAGTACTTC	CASSYVSYSSYEQYF
TRBJ2-7	many	TRBV29-1	-	TGCAGCGTTGAGGAGACAGACTACGAGCAGTACTTC	CSVEETDYEQYF
TRBJ1-1	many	TRBV5-1	-	TGCGCCAGCAGCTTCGCACTCATGAACACTGAAGCTTTCTTT	CASSFALMNTEAFF
TRBJ1-1	few	TRBV12-3/TRBV12-4	-	TGTGCCAGCAGCCGACAGGCGTCGAACACTGAAGCTTTCTTT	CASSRQASNTEAFF
TRBJ2-1	-	TRBV6-1	-	TGTGCCAGCAGTGGATGGACAGTAAATGAGCAGTTCTTC	CASSGWTVNEQFF
TRBJ1-6	many	TRBV27	TRBD1	TGTGCCAGCAGTCTCCATAGGGACAGGGGGCCTGATTCACCCCTCCACTTT	CASSLHRDRGPDSPLHF
TRBJ2-1	many	TRBV10-2	-	TGCGCCAGCAGTGGCGGGATGAGCTCCTACAATGAGCAGTTCTTC	CASSGGMSSYNEQFF
TRBJ2-5	-	TRBV5-5	-	TGTGCCAGCAGCTTGCGACCCCTCCAAGAGACCCAGTACTTC	CASSLRPLQETQYF
TRBJ2-1	many	TRBV20-1	-	TGCAGTGCTAGAGATCCCAAGGCAGTCCGTGAGCAGTTCTTC	CSARDPKAVREQFF
TRBJ2-7	many	TRBV5-1	TRBD1	TGCGCCAGCAGCTGGGCATCAGGGGGCTACGAGCAGTACTTC	CASSWASGGYEQYF
TRBJ1-1	many	TRBV2	-	TGTGCCAGCAGACAAAGGGAAAGTAGCACTGAAGCTTTCTTT	CASRQRESSTEAFF
TRBJ1-2	many	TRBV4-1	-	TGCGCCAGCAGCCAAGATCAGGGGTTGGGCTACACCTTC	CASSQDQGLGYTF
TRBJ1-3	-	TRBV12-3/TRBV12-4	-	TGTGCCAGCAGTTTTTCAGGGATCGGAAACACCATATATTTT	CASSFSGIGNTIYF
TRBJ2-3	-	TRBV6-2/TRBV6-3	-	TGTGCCAGCAGTTACTCGCGACTAAGGGCAGATACGCAGTATTTT	CASSYSRLRADTQYF
TRBJ2-7	many	TRBV12-3/TRBV12-4	-	TGTGCCAGCAGTGGCCAGGGTACACACGAGCAGTACTTC	CASSGQGTHEQYF
TRBJ2-7	few	TRBV12-3/TRBV12-4	-	TGTGCCAGCAGCCCAGGGGGGCATTCAATGCAGTACTTC	CASSPGGHSMQYF
TRBJ2-7	many	TRBV29-1	TRBD1	TGCAGCGTTGAAGCCCCGGGACAGGGGCCGTACGAGCAGTACTTC	CSVEAPGQGPYEQYF
TRBJ1-1	many	TRBV12-3/TRBV12-4	TRBD1	TGTGCCAGCAGCATGACAGGGGGGATGGCTGAAGCTTTCTTT	CASSMTGGMAEAFF
TRBJ2-7	many	TRBV20-1	-	TGCAGTGCTAGCCCCGACATCCGGGGCGAGCAGTACTTC	CSASPDIRGEQYF
TRBJ1-2	many	TRBV6-1	-	TGTGCCAGCAATACAGGGATGAACTATGGCTACACCTTC	CASNTGMNYGYTF
TRBJ2-1	many	TRBV12-3/TRBV12-4	-	TGTGCCAGCAGTTATGAGCGATACAATGAGCAGTTCTTC	CASSYERYNEQFF
TRBJ2-5	many	TRBV10-3	TRBD2	TGTGCCATCAACTCGGCTAGCGGTTACCAAGAGACCCAGTACTTC	CAINSASGYQETQYF